What follows are 22 T cell receptor beta chains derived from one specimen sequenced in a study of cytomegalovirus exposure and HLA in healthy donors. The PCR employed 60 Vbeta primers together with 13 Jbeta primers. Libraries were prepared by immunoSEQ multiplex PCR; TCRdb keeps only in-frame clonotypes and omits some of them. Of about 150,000 clones listed, over 60% are singletons. The sequencing input was PBMCs. The receptors were sampled from a woman younger than 45 in good health and CMV-seronegative.

CDR3 residues: CASSYKRASGYNEQFF. CDR3 sequence (DNA): TGTGCCAGCAGTTACAAAAGGGCTAGCGGGTACAATGAGCAGTTCTTC. The chain is built from TRBV6-5 and TRBJ2-1; 8 nucleotides match TRBD2. V shed 2 bases and J 4 bases; nucleotides not matched to a gene: 7. The CDR3 has 16 amino acids. Looked up from germline, CDR1 is MNHEY and CDR2 is SVGAGI.

The chain has TRBV5-5 and TRBJ2-1, with 9 positions matching TRBD1. Germline values: CDR1 SGHKS, CDR2 YYEKEE (reference sequence). The CDR3 extends over 14 amino acids. V shed 4 bases, J shed 8 bases, and the junction held 7 bases outside the gene matches. The CDR3 DNA reads as TGTGCCAGCAGCCTGAACAGGGGGCCCCATGAGCAGTTCTTC. It encodes CASSLNRGPHEQFF.

The V gene is TRBV29-1, the J gene TRBJ1-1; 11 bases are shared with TRBD1. Per the germline V gene, CDR1 is SQVTM and CDR2 is ANQGSEA. Unmatched junction bases numbered 2, after V lost 7 bases and J lost 7 bases. The CDR3 extends over 11 amino acids. The CDR3 nucleotides read TGCAGCGGGGGACAGGGGGTTGAAGCTTTCTTT. It codes for CSGGQGVEAFF.

The chain links TRBV2 to TRBJ2-5; possibly TRBD2 for D (5 bases). Germline assignment: CDR1 SNHLY and CDR2 FYNNEI. The CDR3 consists of 14 residues. V was clipped by 7 bases and J by 4 bases, with 16 bases between them. The CDR3 sequence: CASIKRINGETQYF. The CDR3 coding sequence is TGTGCCAGCATAAAGCGGATAAACGGAGAGACCCAGTACTTC.

In DNA form, the CDR3 reads TGTGCCAGCGGGGACAGAGCCTACAATGAGCAGTTCTTC. Translating gives CASGDRAYNEQFF. The chain carries TRBV11-2 and TRBJ2-1; the match to TRBD1 covers 7 bases. The germline gives CDR1 SGHAT, CDR2 FQNNGV. The CDR3 covers 13 residues. J gave up 2 bases and V 8 bases, and 3 bases lay outside the gene matches.

This clone was observed a handful of times. The CDR3 reads CASSLGTSTDTQYF. CDR3 DNA sequence: TGTGCCAGCAGCTTAGGGACTAGCACAGATACGCAGTATTTT. The V and J genes are TRBV7-3 and TRBJ2-3, with D perhaps matching TRBD2 (6 bases). This CDR3 contains 14 residues. V lost 2 bases, J lost 0 bases, and 6 bases lay in between. CDR1 SGHTA and CDR2 FQGTGA come from the germline V gene.

The gene calls are TRBV10-3 and TRBJ1-2; 8 bases fit TRBD1. Unmatched junction bases numbered 4, after V lost 4 bases and J lost 3 bases. The CDR3 has 14 residues. Germline V gene sequence: CDR1 ENHRY, CDR2 SYGVKD. DNA for the CDR3: TGTGCCATCAGTGGGACAGGGCCGGACTATGGCTACACCTTC. Its translation is CAISGTGPDYGYTF.

The rearrangement joins TRBV19 to TRBJ2-1; D not certain. CDR1 is LNHDA, CDR2 SQIVND, per germline (reference sequence). The CDR3 totals 15 residues. The V end was cut by 5 bases, the J end by 0 bases, with 11 bases between. The CDR3 is CASSPSGSSYNEQFF. CDR3 nucleotides: TGTGCCAGTAGTCCTTCAGGCAGCTCCTACAATGAGCAGTTCTTC. Drawing the rest from reference TRBV19 and TRBJ2-1, the complete variable domain is DGGITQSPKYLFRKEGQNVTLSCEQNLNHDAMYWYRQDPGQGLRLIYYSQIVNDFQKGDIAEGYSVSREKKESFPLTVTSAQKNPTAFYLCASSPSGSSYNEQFFGPGTRLTVL.

The chain recombines TRBV6-5 with TRBJ1-1; D unresolved. Trimming pared 6 bases from V and 0 bases from J, leaving 14 bases between. CDR3 length: 15 residues. From germline, CDR1 is MNHEY and CDR2 SVGAGI. The DNA for the CDR3 is TGTGCCAGCAGCGCCGTGGCAGTTCTGAACACTGAAGCTTTCTTT. Its translation: CASSAVAVLNTEAFF.

The V call is TRBV7-7, the J call TRBJ2-2, with TRBD1 as a possible D gene (6 bases). The germline CDR1 and CDR2 sequences are SSHAT and FNYEAQ (reference sequence). The CDR3 has 15 residues. Trimming cost V 10 bases and J 7 bases, with 22 bases left between them. CDR3 sequence reads: CATKGGGPVIGELFF. For the CDR3, the DNA is TGTGCCACCAAGGGTGGGGGCCCCGTGATCGGGGAGCTGTTTTTT.

The rearrangement links TRBV5-1 to TRBJ1-2; 9 nucleotides line up with TRBD1. The CDR3 runs 13 residues. Germline CDR1 SGHRS, CDR2 YFSETQ. With V trimmed by 3 bases and J by 6 bases, 3 bases remained unmatched. CDR3 coding DNA: TGCGCCAGCAGCTCACAGGGGGCGCATGGCTACACCTTC. It codes for CASSSQGAHGYTF.

The V and J genes are TRBV7-6 and TRBJ2-2; perhaps TRBD2 as D (6 bases). The CDR3 loop spans 14 amino acids. Trimming removed 11 bases at V and 4 bases at J, with 17 bases between. CDR1 SGHVS and CDR2 FNYEAQ come from the germline V gene. The CDR3: CAWGGEASTGELFF. The CDR3 DNA sequence: TGTGCCTGGGGCGGGGAAGCATCCACCGGGGAGCTGTTTTTT.

This clone showed up just a few times. The chain has TRBV15 and TRBJ2-5; 8 nucleotides agree with TRBD1. In germline, CDR1 is LNHNV, CDR2 YYDKDF (reference sequence). This CDR3 contains 15 residues. V lost 3 bases to trimming and J lost 5 bases; unmatched junction nucleotides: 8. The CDR3 loop reads CATSSRRQGRETQYF. The CDR3 region has the DNA TGTGCCACCAGCAGCCGACGACAGGGGAGGGAGACCCAGTACTTC.

CDR3 protein: CASSGQGAFSNQPQHF. The CDR3 coding sequence is TGTGCCAGTAGTGGACAGGGGGCCTTTAGCAATCAGCCCCAGCATTTT. The chain carries TRBV19 and TRBJ1-5, with TRBD1 matching over 11 bases. The CDR3 is made up of 16 amino acids. Losses at the gene ends were 5 bases for V and 0 bases for J; bases not matched to a gene: 3. CDR1 and CDR2 (germline): LNHDA, SQIVND (reference sequence).

The chain is built from TRBV2 and TRBJ1-2; 8 nucleotides line up with TRBD1. Trimming at V came to 7 bases and at J to 1 base, leaving 5 bases not matched to a gene. CDR1 is SNHLY and CDR2 is FYNNEI in the germline V gene. The CDR3 is made up of 14 amino acids. The CDR3 loop reads CASKRTGLNYGYTF. For the CDR3, the DNA is TGTGCCAGCAAAAGGACAGGGCTTAACTATGGCTACACCTTC. Variable domain in full (rest from reference TRBV2 and TRBJ1-2): EPEVTQTPSHQVTQMGQEVILRCVPISNHLYFYWYRQILGQKVEFLVSFYNNEISEKSEIFDDQFSVERPDGSNFTLKIRSTKLEDSAMYFCASKRTGLNYGYTFGSGTRLTVV.

The V and J genes are TRBV5-6 and TRBJ2-2, with 7 positions matching TRBD2. After removal of 2 bases from V and 0 bases from J, the junction contained 1 base not matched to a gene. CDR3 length: 15 amino acids. Germline-derived CDR1 and CDR2 are SGHDT and YYEEEE. This chain's CDR3 is CASSFGGTNTGELFF. In DNA form, the CDR3 reads TGTGCCAGCAGCTTCGGGGGGACGAACACCGGGGAGCTGTTTTTT. Combining the CDR3 with reference TRBV5-6 and TRBJ2-2 gives the whole variable domain DAGVTQSPTHLIKTRGQQVTLRCSPKSGHDTVSWYQQALGQGPQFIFQYYEEEERQRGNFPDRFSGHQFPNYSSELNVNALLLGDSALYLCASSFGGTNTGELFFGEGSRLTVL.

The chain links TRBV5-1 to TRBJ2-1; D possibly corresponds to TRBD2 (5 bases). Germline V gives CDR1 SGHRS, CDR2 YFSETQ. There are 14 residues in the CDR3. The germline V and J ends were trimmed by 0 bases and 12 bases, with 16 bases remaining between them. The CDR3 region is CASSLAPGFSGQFF. DNA for the CDR3: TGCGCCAGCAGCTTGGCCCCGGGATTTTCGGGGCAGTTCTTC.

The genes are TRBV28 and TRBJ1-3; unclear D gene. The CDR3 sequence is 16 residues long. Germline CDR1 MDHEN, CDR2 SYDVKM. V lost 3 bases, J lost 0 bases, and 12 bases lay in between. In DNA form, the CDR3 reads TGTGCCAGCAGTTTCGGCAGGCCGAGCTCTGGAAACACCATATATTTT. Encoded protein: CASSFGRPSSGNTIYF.

This clone has just one count. The chain employs TRBV27 and TRBJ2-3; the D is unclear. CDR1 and CDR2 (germline): MNHEY, SMNVEV (reference sequence). The V end was cut by 4 bases, the J end by 3 bases, with 5 bases between. The CDR3 has 12 amino acids. CDR3 nucleotide sequence: TGTGCCAGCAGTTCCGTGACAGATACGCAGTATTTT. Translation gives CASSSVTDTQYF.

V and J are TRBV5-6 and TRBJ1-4; D possibly corresponds to TRBD1 (5 bases). V lost 0 bases and J lost 4, with 22 bases in between. Germline CDR1 reads SGHDT; CDR2 reads YYEEEE. The CDR3 length is 19 residues. The CDR3 region has the DNA TGTGCCAGCAGCTTGGCTGTTTTCGGGGGGAGAAGACGTAATGAAAAACTGTTTTTT. Translation: CASSLAVFGGRRRNEKLFF.

The V call is TRBV9, the J call TRBJ1-1; D gene ambiguous. The germline V gene has CDR1 SGDLS and CDR2 YYNGEE. Trimming took off 0 bases at V and 5 bases at J, with 14 bases between the two ends. The CDR3 has 15 residues. As DNA, the CDR3 is TGTGCCAGCAGCGTAGGCGGGTCAGAAGGGACTGAAGCTTTCTTT. Its protein product is CASSVGGSEGTEAFF.

In this sample, this clone turned up a few times. This chain connects TRBV7-6 to TRBJ2-7; TRBD1 aligns across 7 bases. This CDR3 comprises 15 residues. V shed 1 base, J shed 0 bases, and the junction held 3 bases outside the gene matches. Per germline, CDR1 SGHVS and CDR2 FNYEAQ. In nucleotides, the CDR3 is TGTGCCAGCAGCTTAGAGGGGACAGTCTCCTACGAGCAGTACTTC. Translation gives CASSLEGTVSYEQYF.